This passage covers 22 T cell receptor beta chains from one sample sequenced in a study of blood T cell repertoires in COVID-19. The protocol was immunoSEQ multiplex PCR, while the TCRdb copy is restricted to in-frame clones and leaves out a portion. The table records about 300,000 clones, roughly 85% of them present only once. The sample comprised PBMCs or T cells enriched from blood (not recorded which). These receptors were collected from a woman aged 25 to 39 who had been exposed to COVID-19.

This chain uses TRBV7-8 with TRBJ1-2; 8 nucleotides agree with TRBD1. The germline V gene encodes CDR1 SGHVS and CDR2 FQNEAQ. With V trimmed by 7 bases and J by 4 bases, 8 bases remained unmatched. The CDR3 length is 14 residues. The CDR3 DNA follows: TGTGCCAGCAAGACAGGGGACGGTCTCTATGGCTACACCTTC. The encoded protein is CASKTGDGLYGYTF. Filled out from reference TRBV7-8 and TRBJ1-2, the complete variable domain reads GAGVSQSPRYKVAKRGQDVALRCDPISGHVSLFWYQQALGQGPEFLTYFQNEAQLDKSGLPSDRFFAERPEGSVSTLKIQRTQQEDSAVYLCASKTGDGLYGYTFGSGTRLTVV.

The V gene is TRBV11-2, the J gene TRBJ2-1; TRBD2 matches at 8 bases. CDR3 length: 15 amino acids. V shed 5 bases and J 1 base; nucleotides not matched to a gene: 4. CDR1 is SGHAT and CDR2 is FQNNGV in the germline V gene. Here the CDR3 DNA reads TGTGCCAGCAGCCGGATAGCGGGATCCTACAATGAGCAGTTCTTC. Translating gives CASSRIAGSYNEQFF.

CDR3 amino acids: CASGRFKDRREKLFF. In DNA, the CDR3 is TGTGCCAGCGGACGATTCAAGGACAGGCGGGAAAAACTGTTTTTT. The gene calls are TRBV9 and TRBJ1-4; 7 bases match TRBD1. The CDR3 is 15 residues long. Germline lookup yields CDR1 SGDLS and CDR2 YYNGEE. Trimming removed 7 bases from V and 8 bases from J; junction bases left unmatched: 14.

The J gene is TRBJ1-5, the V gene TRBV30; D may be TRBD1 (5 bases). Germline CDR1 is GTSNPN and CDR2 is SVGIG (reference sequence). V was shortened by 2 bases and J by 7 bases, with 15 bases between the two germline ends. The CDR3 loop spans 14 amino acids. CDR3 residues: CAWSTGGFGQPQHF. The CDR3, as DNA: TGTGCCTGGAGTACCGGGGGGTTTGGGCAGCCCCAGCATTTT.

This clone is a singleton in its sample. The DNA of the CDR3 is TGTGCCAGCAGCTTCGGGACTAGCGGGAGCAAGCAGTTCTTC. This sequence encodes CASSFGTSGSKQFF. The gene calls are TRBV7-2 and TRBJ2-1; 14 bases are shared with TRBD2. Germline assignment: CDR1 SGHTA and CDR2 FQGNSA. V gave up 3 bases and J gave up 11 bases; unmatched junction bases: 3. CDR3 length: 14 amino acids. The entire variable domain, with the rest obtained from reference TRBV7-2 and TRBJ2-1, is as follows: GAGVSQSPSNKVTEKGKDVELRCDPISGHTALYWYRQSLGQGLEFLIYFQGNSAPDKSGLPSDRFSAERTGGSVSTLTIQRTQQEDSAVYLCASSFGTSGSKQFFGPGTRLTVL.

This chain joins TRBV12-5 and TRBJ1-1; D remains unclear. The length of the CDR3 is 11 residues. Trimming stripped 5 bases from V and 3 bases from J, with 4 bases between. Germline CDR1 LGHNT, CDR2 FRNRAP. CDR3 nucleotides: TGTGCTAGTGGTGGCTACACTGAAGCTTTCTTT. Translation: CASGGYTEAFF.

The V and J genes are TRBV9 and TRBJ1-3; 9 nucleotides align to TRBD1. CDR1 is SGDLS, CDR2 YYNGEE, per germline. With V trimmed by 4 bases and J by 1 base, 6 bases remained unmatched. There are 16 residues in the CDR3. The CDR3 DNA reads TGTGCCAGCAGCCCAGGGACAGGGCTTTCTGGAAACACCATATATTTT. Translating it yields CASSPGTGLSGNTIYF. Complete variable domain (other parts from reference TRBV9 and TRBJ1-3): DSGVTQTPKHLITATGQRVTLRCSPRSGDLSVYWYQQSLDQGLQFLIQYYNGEERAKGNILERFSAQQFPDLHSELNLSSLELGDSALYFCASSPGTGLSGNTIYFGEGSWLTVV.

Only one count was recorded for this clone. The chain is built from TRBV3-1 (or the pseudogene TRBV3-2) and TRBJ1-5; TRBD1 might be the D (6 bases). Germline loops: CDR1 LGHDT, CDR2 YNNKEL (reference sequence). V gave up 0 bases and J gave up 6 bases, with 18 bases separating them. This CDR3 has 17 residues. CDR3: CASSQDGTGIQSQPQHF. CDR3 nucleotides: TGTGCCAGCAGCCAAGATGGAACAGGGATCCAATCTCAGCCCCAGCATTTT.

This rearrangement joins TRBV28 to TRBJ1-6; D remains unclear. V was cut by 5 bases and J by 6 bases, with 17 bases left in between. Germline lookup yields CDR1 MDHEN and CDR2 SYDVKM. This CDR3 has 16 amino acids. CDR3 residues: CASSPHGRGGNSPLHF. As DNA, the CDR3 is TGTGCCAGCAGTCCTCACGGACGCGGAGGTAATTCACCCCTCCACTTT.

The chain recombines TRBV7-6 with TRBJ2-3; TRBD1 aligns across 8 bases. The ends lost 5 bases at V and 3 bases at J; junction bases unmatched: 16. This CDR3 spans 18 amino acids. CDR1 is SGHVS and CDR2 is FNYEAQ in the germline V gene. The CDR3 loop is CASSPTRDRGYGTDTQYF. The CDR3 DNA follows: TGTGCCAGCAGCCCAACCCGCGACAGGGGATATGGGACAGATACGCAGTATTTT.

The chain links TRBV7-2 to TRBJ1-2; D is undetermined. Between the trimmed V and J ends, which lost 5 bases and 0 bases, there was a span of 13 bases. CDR1 and CDR2 from the germline V gene are SGHTA and FQGNSA. The CDR3 is 15 amino acids. CDR3 in amino acids: CASSLETGTNYGYTF. The CDR3 region has the DNA TGTGCCAGCAGCCTCGAGACGGGGACTAACTATGGCTACACCTTC. Supplemented by reference TRBV7-2 and TRBJ1-2, the full variable domain reads GAGVSQSPSNKVTEKGKDVELRCDPISGHTALYWYRQSLGQGLEFLIYFQGNSAPDKSGLPSDRFSAERTGGSVSTLTIQRTQQEDSAVYLCASSLETGTNYGYTFGSGTRLTVV.

The rearrangement uses TRBV10-3 and TRBJ2-6, with TRBD1 identical over 9 bases. Trimming at V came to 6 bases and at J to 2 bases, leaving 5 bases not matched to a gene. The CDR3 length is 16 residues. Germline values: CDR1 ENHRY, CDR2 SYGVKD. CDR3 protein: CAIRQTGGAGANVLTF. In DNA form, the CDR3 reads TGTGCCATCAGGCAGACAGGGGGAGCTGGGGCCAACGTCCTGACTTTC.

This clone was observed a single time. The chain combines TRBV7-9 with TRBJ1-4; 9 bases are shared with TRBD1. CDR1 is SEHNR, CDR2 FQNEAQ, per germline (reference sequence). V shed 7 bases and J 2 bases; nucleotides not matched to a gene: 14. The CDR3 is made up of 18 amino acids. The chain's CDR3 is CASIDQGGTGSTNEKLFF. DNA for the CDR3: TGTGCCAGCATCGACCAGGGGGGGACAGGGAGCACTAATGAAAAACTGTTTTTT.

The chain joins TRBV30 to TRBJ2-5; tentatively, D is TRBD2 (6 bases). The CDR3 extends over 16 amino acids. Trimming removed 4 bases from V and 5 bases from J, with 23 bases in between. The V gene's germline CDR1 is GTSNPN and CDR2 SVGIG (reference sequence). This CDR3 reads CAWTPQTEGDRETQYF. The CDR3 DNA sequence: TGTGCCTGGACTCCTCAAACGGAGGGTGACCGGGAGACCCAGTACTTC.

The chain joins TRBV7-9 to TRBJ1-2; D remains unclear. Germline assignment: CDR1 SEHNR and CDR2 FQNEAQ (reference sequence). The CDR3 length is 15 residues. V shed 4 bases and J shed 3 bases, with 15 bases lying between them. Here the CDR3 DNA reads TGTGCCAGCAGCTCCTATGATAGGCAGGACTATGGCTACACCTTC. Translating gives CASSSYDRQDYGYTF.

This chain joins TRBV28 and TRBJ2-1; D possibly corresponds to TRBD1 (6 bases). The CDR3 totals 15 residues. The V and J ends lost 4 bases and 1 base respectively, with 11 bases between them. Germline-derived CDR1 and CDR2 are MDHEN and SYDVKM. The CDR3 reads CASSSMDSSYNEQFF. The CDR3 DNA is TGTGCCAGCAGTTCGATGGACAGTTCCTACAATGAGCAGTTCTTC. Complete variable domain (other parts from reference TRBV28 and TRBJ2-1): DVKVTQSSRYLVKRTGEKVFLECVQDMDHENMFWYRQDPGLGLRLIYFSYDVKMKEKGDIPEGYSVSREKKERFSLILESASTNQTSMYLCASSSMDSSYNEQFFGPGTRLTVL.

CDR3 sequence: CAWSGLTAIPDTQYF. In DNA form, the CDR3 reads TGTGCCTGGAGTGGCCTGACAGCCATCCCAGATACGCAGTATTTT. The chain has TRBV30 and TRBJ2-3; a weak D match, TRBD1 (5 bases). In germline, CDR1 is GTSNPN, CDR2 SVGIG (reference sequence). The CDR3 sequence is 15 residues long. V dropped 1 base and J dropped 4 bases, with 15 bases sitting between them.

The rearrangement links TRBV4-1 to TRBJ1-2; no clear D gene. The CDR3 spans 13 residues. Looked up from germline, CDR1 is MGHRA and CDR2 is YSYEKL. V lost 1 base to trimming and J lost 3 bases, with 6 bases between them. In DNA form, the CDR3 reads TGCGCCAGCAGCCAAGGGGCAGACTATGGCTACACCTTC. Its protein product is CASSQGADYGYTF.

The rearrangement uses TRBV4-3 and TRBJ1-5, with 10 bases fitting TRBD1. The CDR3 is made up of 16 amino acids. Germline V gene lookup returns CDR1 LGHNA and CDR2 YSLEER. Unmatched junction bases numbered 4, after V lost 2 bases and J lost 3 bases. The CDR3 loop reads CASSQTGTGDNQPQHF. In nucleotides, the CDR3 is TGCGCCAGCAGCCAAACCGGGACAGGGGACAATCAGCCCCAGCATTTT.

In its sample, this clone was seen a few times. The chain joins TRBV28 to TRBJ1-2; TRBD1 aligns across 9 bases. This CDR3 is built from 15 residues. The V and J ends lost 6 bases and 4 bases, in that order; junction bases with no gene match: 9. Germline V gene sequence: CDR1 MDHEN, CDR2 SYDVKM. The CDR3 is CASSSTGGKIYGYTF. The CDR3 DNA reads TGTGCCAGCAGCTCGACAGGGGGGAAAATCTATGGCTACACCTTC.

A note on this clone: The sample carries other DNA sequences with the same CDR3. This chain uses TRBV29-1 with TRBJ1-2, with no clear D. Trimming cost V 4 bases and J 0 bases, with 9 bases left between them. Germline V gives CDR1 SQVTM, CDR2 ANQGSEA. The CDR3 length is 13 residues. DNA for the CDR3: TGCAGCGTTGGGGAGGGTTCTAACTATGGCTACACCTTC. Residues: CSVGEGSNYGYTF.

This chain uses TRBV4-1 with TRBJ2-7; D may be TRBD2 (6 bases). In germline, CDR1 is MGHRA, CDR2 YSYEKL. This CDR3 spans 14 amino acids. V lost 0 bases to trimming and J lost 4 bases, with 10 bases between them. CDR3 region: CASSQDRDLYEQYF. CDR3 nucleotides: TGCGCCAGCAGCCAAGATCGGGACTTATACGAGCAGTACTTC.